Listed below are T cell receptor beta chains from one sample, sequenced in a study of neurological immune-mediated disorders. From the 5' RACE reads, TCRdb called clonotypes with MiXCR, one entry per CDR3 protein. The sample lists 20,000 to 25,000 distinct CDR3 sequences, roughly a sixth occurring once. Sample: CD8+ T cells from blood. These receptors were collected from a woman aged 18-35 years with multiple sclerosis. The CDR3 runs from the conserved cysteine through the conserved F or W.

TRBV20-1 | 18 | CSATDLGTSGGSTDTQYF
TRBV6-5 | 15 | CASSHTSGDTDTQYF
TRBV5-1 | 16 | CASSLGRRMARRELFF
TRBV20-1 | 10 | CSARAGTQYF
TRBV9 | 15 | CASSVGGTGSNEQFF
TRBV7-9 | 17 | CASSLINLRGRREKLFF
TRBV9 | 16 | CASSARLAGGRDTQYF
TRBV11-3 | 15 | CASSRGQRSQETQYF
TRBV9 | 15 | CASSGSGTASKEAFF
TRBV5-1 | 13 | CASSLGVGYEQYF
TRBV9 | 13 | CASSTGGGNTIYF
TRBV5-6 | 16 | CASSFFARGQQETQYF
TRBV20-1 | 16 | CCARAPDRDYNSPLHF
TRBV5-6 | 15 | CASSHRRLSGNTIYF
TRBV4-1 | 18 | CASSQDGTSGGLADTQYF
TRBV14 | 13 | CASSRESYNEQFF
TRBV4-3 | 18 | CASSQDSPAGEEDNEQFF
TRBV29-1 | 14 | CSVTALAGKETQYF
TRBV10-2 | 16 | CASFGGAFATNEKLFF
TRBV12-3/TRBV12-4 | 16 | CASSWIAGGPTDTQYF
TRBV20-1 | 12 | CSARGTDQPQHF
TRBV12-3/TRBV12-4 | 15 | CASSFYWGDGGTLHF
TRBV5-1 | 17 | CASRLRAEAGGTDTQYF
TRBV7-8 | 13 | CASSLGEGQPQHF
TRBV28 | 16 | CASTTTRGGVTDTQYF
TRBV29-1 | 12 | CSASTVFYGYTF
TRBV7-6 | 16 | CASSLSLVSNTDTQYF
TRBV19 | 15 | CASSTGLEGSNEQFF
TRBV20-1 | 15 | CSPRREERIDNEQFF
TRBV12-3/TRBV12-4 | 14 | CASSLGTGTNIQYF
TRBV20-1 | 12 | CSARPGSYGYTF
TRBV20-1 | 13 | CSAAGTVNTEAFF
TRBV7-9 | 12 | CASSWMSDTQYF
TRBV6-5 | 13 | CASTDMDTGELFF
TRBV5-1 | 12 | CASSPRSYEQYF
TRBV5-1 | 18 | CASSLDRGYGSSYNEQFF
TRBV9 | 15 | CASSVGGGAGETQYF
TRBV6-2/TRBV6-3 | 16 | CASSYSQREGGGELFF
TRBV12-3/TRBV12-4 | 12 | CASSLGRTEAFF
TRBV11-2 | 14 | CASSLDPSTAEVYF
TRBV10-1 | 13 | CASSAGEAGELFF
TRBV20-1 | 15 | CSARRKGLVMDTQYF
TRBV4-3 | 14 | CASSQENTNYGYTF
TRBV30 | 12 | CAWNGGNTEAFF
TRBV29-1 | 13 | CSVGPSSYNEQFF
TRBV6-5 | 15 | CASSYSSGPVNIQYF